These 8 T cell receptor beta chains originate from one sample sequenced in a study of control samples from healthy donors and cancer patients. Profiled with immunoSEQ multiplex PCR; TCRdb holds only in-frame clones, not every one. Among around 150,000 clones listed, roughly 95% were seen once. Sequencing used blood. The receptor source for this set is a woman under 40 in good health.

The rearrangement uses TRBV5-1 and TRBJ2-2; no firm D call. Deletions cut 4 bases from V and 0 bases from J, with 10 bases between. The CDR3 sequence is 15 residues long. Germline values: CDR1 SGHRS, CDR2 YFSETQ. CDR3 in DNA: TGCGCCAGCAGCCCCGTCCCGGCGAACACCGGGGAGCTGTTTTTT. Its translation is CASSPVPANTGELFF.

The chain recombines TRBV27 with TRBJ1-2; TRBD1 matches 11 bases. The V gene's germline CDR1 is MNHEY and CDR2 SMNVEV (reference sequence). The CDR3 is 19 residues long. With V trimmed by 5 bases and J by 6 bases, 20 bases remained unmatched. In DNA form, the CDR3 reads TGTGCCAGCAGTATAAGGGTCGGACAGGGGGCGAGAGGGTCGGATGGCTACACCTTC. It encodes CASSIRVGQGARGSDGYTF.

The chain is built from TRBV28 and TRBJ2-7; TRBD2 might be the D (6 bases). V dropped 8 bases and J dropped 3 bases, with 11 bases sitting between them. This CDR3 region has 12 residues. Germline V gene lookup returns CDR1 MDHEN and CDR2 SYDVKM. CDR3 amino acids: CASSRGFYEQYF. CDR3 sequence (DNA): TGTGCCAGCTCCCGGGGGTTCTACGAGCAGTACTTC. Supplemented by reference TRBV28 and TRBJ2-7, the full variable domain reads DVKVTQSSRYLVKRTGEKVFLECVQDMDHENMFWYRQDPGLGLRLIYFSYDVKMKEKGDIPEGYSVSREKKERFSLILESASTNQTSMYLCASSRGFYEQYFGPGTRLTVT.

This clone has only one observation. The V call is TRBV24-1, the J call TRBJ2-3, with 8 bases aligning to TRBD2. Germline V gives CDR1 KGHDR, CDR2 SFDVKD. The CDR3 is made up of 13 amino acids. Unmatched junction bases numbered 5, after V lost 7 bases and J lost 6 bases. The CDR3: CATRSAGGDTQYF. As DNA, the CDR3 is TGTGCCACCAGATCGGCGGGAGGCGATACGCAGTATTTT.

The chain joins TRBV14 to TRBJ2-7; TRBD2 agrees at 11 bases. From germline, CDR1 is SGHDN and CDR2 FVKESK. Trimming removed 3 bases from V and 0 bases from J; junction bases left unmatched: 10. CDR3 length: 18 residues. The DNA for the CDR3 is TGTGCCAGCAGCCAGGCTAGCGGGGGGACGGGGACCTCCTACGAGCAGTACTTC. This translates into CASSQASGGTGTSYEQYF.

This rearrangement joins TRBV6-5 to TRBJ2-1; D is unclear. The CDR3 is 15 amino acids. The V and J ends lost 2 bases and 2 bases respectively, with 10 bases between them. Germline V gene sequence: CDR1 MNHEY, CDR2 SVGAGI. The CDR3 sequence: CASSYGLVAYNEQFF. In nucleotides, the CDR3 is TGTGCCAGCAGTTACGGGCTAGTAGCCTACAATGAGCAGTTCTTC.

The rearrangement links TRBV19 to TRBJ2-1; maybe TRBD1 (6 bases). V lost 4 bases and J lost 11, with 15 bases in between. The CDR3 is 13 residues long. Germline V gene data show CDR1 as LNHDA and CDR2 as SQIVND (reference sequence). The DNA of the CDR3 is TGTGCCAGTAGTACCCAACCGGGACAAAAGCAGTTCTTC. Translation: CASSTQPGQKQFF.

The V call is TRBV2, the J call TRBJ2-7, with 9 bases identical to TRBD1. The CDR3 has 13 residues. The V gene's germline CDR1 is SNHLY and CDR2 FYNNEI. J gave up 6 bases and V 4 bases, and 4 bases lay outside the gene matches. The chain's CDR3 is CASSGTGVGEQYF. The CDR3 DNA is TGTGCCAGCAGTGGGACAGGGGTGGGCGAGCAGTACTTC.